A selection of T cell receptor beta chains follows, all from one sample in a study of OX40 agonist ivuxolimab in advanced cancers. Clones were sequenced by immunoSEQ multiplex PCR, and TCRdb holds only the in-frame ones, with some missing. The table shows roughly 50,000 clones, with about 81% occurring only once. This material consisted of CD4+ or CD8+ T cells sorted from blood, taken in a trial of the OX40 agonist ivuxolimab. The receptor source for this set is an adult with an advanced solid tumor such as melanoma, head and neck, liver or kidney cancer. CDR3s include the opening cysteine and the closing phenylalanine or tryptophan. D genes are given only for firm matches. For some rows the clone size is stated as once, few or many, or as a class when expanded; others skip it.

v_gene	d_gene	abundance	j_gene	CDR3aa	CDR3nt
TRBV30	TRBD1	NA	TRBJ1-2	CAWSVPGQGARGYTF	TGTGCCTGGAGTGTACCCGGACAGGGGGCGCGGGGCTACACCTTC
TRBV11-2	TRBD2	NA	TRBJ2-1	CASSFRGSGIYNEQFF	TGTGCCAGCAGCTTCCGGGGCAGCGGGATTTACAATGAGCAGTTCTTC
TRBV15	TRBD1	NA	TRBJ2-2	CATSRDWGRGRDRIGELFF	TGTGCCACCAGCAGAGATTGGGGCAGGGGGAGAGACAGAATCGGGGAGCTGTTTTTT
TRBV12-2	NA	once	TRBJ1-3	CASRHIVPNSGNTIYF	TGTGCAAGTCGCCACATCGTACCGAACTCTGGAAACACCATATATTTT
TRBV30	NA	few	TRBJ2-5	CAWSVGGNGETQYF	TGTGCCTGGAGTGTAGGAGGCAATGGGGAGACCCAGTACTTC
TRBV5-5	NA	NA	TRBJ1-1	CASSPSVGRWTEAFF	TGTGCCAGCAGCCCCTCGGTGGGGCGGTGGACTGAAGCTTTCTTT
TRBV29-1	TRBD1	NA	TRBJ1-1	CSVGQGWGMNTEAFF	TGCAGCGTTGGACAGGGTTGGGGAATGAACACTGAAGCTTTCTTT
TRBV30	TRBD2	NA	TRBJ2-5	CAWSVGLAGGETQYF	TGTGCCTGGAGTGTTGGGTTAGCGGGGGGGGAGACCCAGTACTTC
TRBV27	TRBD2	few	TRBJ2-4	CASSLSSGTLAKNIQYF	TGTGCCAGCAGTTTATCGAGCGGGACCCTAGCCAAAAACATTCAGTACTTC
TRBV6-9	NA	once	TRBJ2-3	CASSSVTRDTQYF	TGTGCCAGCAGTTCGGTGACGAGGGATACGCAGTATTTT
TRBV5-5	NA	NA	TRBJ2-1	CASSPDTYNEQFF	TGTGCCAGCAGCCCGGACACTTACAATGAGCAGTTCTTC